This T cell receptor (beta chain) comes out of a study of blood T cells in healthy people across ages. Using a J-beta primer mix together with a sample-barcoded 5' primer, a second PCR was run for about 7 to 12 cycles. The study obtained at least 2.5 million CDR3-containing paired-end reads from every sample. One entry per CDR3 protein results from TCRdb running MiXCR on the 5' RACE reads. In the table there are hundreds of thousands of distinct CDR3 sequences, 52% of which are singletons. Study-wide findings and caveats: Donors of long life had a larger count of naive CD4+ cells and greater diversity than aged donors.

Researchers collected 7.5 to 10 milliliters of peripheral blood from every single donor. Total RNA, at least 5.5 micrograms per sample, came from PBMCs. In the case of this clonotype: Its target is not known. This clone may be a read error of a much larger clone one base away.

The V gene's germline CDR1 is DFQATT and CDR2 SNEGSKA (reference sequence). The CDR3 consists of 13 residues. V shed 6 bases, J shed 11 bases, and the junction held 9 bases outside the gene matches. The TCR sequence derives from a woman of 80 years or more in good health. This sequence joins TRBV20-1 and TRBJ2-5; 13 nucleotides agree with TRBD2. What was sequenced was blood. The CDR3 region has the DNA TGCAGTGCACAGGGACTAGCGGGACGTGAGCAGTACTTC. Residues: CSAQGLAGREQYF.